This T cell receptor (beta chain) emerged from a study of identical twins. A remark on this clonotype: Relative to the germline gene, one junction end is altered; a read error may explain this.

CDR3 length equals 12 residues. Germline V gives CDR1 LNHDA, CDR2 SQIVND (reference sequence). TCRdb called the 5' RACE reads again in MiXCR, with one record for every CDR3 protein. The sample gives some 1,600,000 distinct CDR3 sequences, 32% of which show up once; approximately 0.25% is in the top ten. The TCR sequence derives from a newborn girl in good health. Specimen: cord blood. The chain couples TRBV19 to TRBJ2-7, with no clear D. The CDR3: CASSPPSGERYF. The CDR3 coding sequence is TGTGCCAGTAGTCCCCCTTCCGGCGAGCGGTACTTC.